The sequence of this T cell receptor beta chain was determined in a study of cytomegalovirus exposure and HLA in healthy donors (dated by TCRdb to about 2017). The study in broad terms: In an earlier analysis of 450 to 750 of the donors, around 300 Gb of sequence data and 90 million to 120 million unique TCR beta sequences from about 190 million T cells were reported. An early release covering roughly 600 HLA-typed donors comprised approximately 290 gigabases of sequencing data and 65 million to 100 million unique TCR sequences. Of the roughly 430 genotyped donors, 65% to 90% fell in the genetic ancestry cluster associated with self-reported Caucasian donors. The study aimed to test whether cataloging public T cell receptors could reveal signatures of past pathogen exposure. The T cell repertoires of about 700 subjects were profiled by immunosequencing and related to cytomegalovirus serostatus. Besides the first cohort of roughly 700 subjects, a separate validation cohort made up of over a hundred different subjects was used. To predict cytomegalovirus infection status, the study brought together high-throughput TCR immunosequencing, statistical association of individual TCRs with disease status, and machine learning. A later analysis re-analyzed previously published TCR beta repertoires from 666 donors and added high-resolution HLA genotyping to study TCR occurrence patterns. The later analysis used no new phenotypic data to find candidate immune exposures, relying instead on TCR beta sequences and their occurrence across donors. To decide whether each TCR beta V gene segment behaved as functional or pseudogenic, an earlier analysis of approximately 600 of the donors relied on high-throughput TCR beta sequencing. Donor age, sex, ethnicity and CMV serostatus were compiled together with the repertoire data. In a later genetic analysis, genome-wide SNP genotypes for about three fifths of the 666 donors were used, and that subset was treated as a discovery cohort. Every repertoire in the discovery cohort had been generated on one and the same sequencing platform. HLA typing included class I and class II loci at four-digit resolution. The number of typed donors differed by locus: about 629-630 for A, B, C, DRB1 and DQB1; approximately 520 for DQA1; 606 for DPA1; and some 470 for DPB1. Several DR-DQ haplotypes were treated as single units for association and clustering because of strong linkage in the cohort. Among several hundred genotyped donors of the cohort, an average of about 220,000 unique TCR beta nucleotide sequences was sequenced per donor, of which about 18% were non-productive. General study outcomes and caveats: Correlated functional status among segregating V segments might be attributable to linkage disequilibrium, but an unknown experimental factor could not be ruled out. A few of the identified cytomegalovirus-associated TCR beta chains were confirmed in vitro to be specific for cytomegalovirus antigens. Most TCR sequences were seen in very few donors, while some public TCRs were found in many individuals. Only TCR beta chains were sequenced in this cohort, and the absence of alpha or paired-chain data limited detectable features. Broadly in line with IMGT annotations, most TCR beta V segments showed up in productive rearrangements about 90% or about 30% of the time in an earlier analysis of approximately 640 of the donors. Presence/absence analyses assumed roughly uniform sequencing depth across donors, an assumption that may not hold. Because some donors lacked HLA typing at each locus, the association tests relied only on the typed subset. In a later analysis, several top co-occurrence clusters were reported to appear linked to parvovirus B19, influenza, CMV and Epstein-Barr virus. An association between a missense DCLRE1C variant and V-gene and J-gene trimming of TCR beta chains was found in a later genetic analysis and replicated in an independent cohort. The study listed 170 or so TCR beta chains as associated with cytomegalovirus. A further reported finding was that TCR beta sequences accurately predicted the HLA-A and HLA-B alleles for most subjects in the first cohort. According to a later genetic analysis, donors in an Asian-associated ancestry cluster had fewer N-insertions in productive TCRs than the approximately 630-donor mean. In a later analysis, HLA-associated TCR beta chains showed more clonal expansion and lower generation probabilities than non-associated chains that were equally common. A later analysis associated 15,000 to 20,000 TCR beta sequences with specific HLA alleles at a false discovery rate of 0.05. The classifier was reported to diagnose cytomegalovirus status with high specificity and sensitivity in both the original cohort and the validation cohort. According to a later analysis, TCR association rates differed among HLA loci, with DRB1 alleles showing the most associated TCRs and HLA-C alleles showing the fewest. Immune exposure information for the cohort was limited to CMV serostatus. A later analysis found that most CMV-associated TCR beta chains appeared HLA-restricted, with HLA associations seemingly driven largely by CMV exposure. Assigning TCR associations to individual alleles was difficult when HLA alleles, especially DR and DQ, strongly co-occurred. The authors suggested that the approach could potentially be extended to other disease states and immunological phenotypes. Seventeen rarely observed V segments, including chromosome 9 orphons, were excluded from the earlier analysis of approximately 500 of the donors because counts were too low. A cluster of highly shared sequence variants was judged likely to represent a technical artifact of the sequencing pipeline.

On this clone: The antigen it binds to is not known. No per-base quality is available; no much larger clone lies one base away.

Libraries were prepared through the immunoSEQ multiplex PCR assay. For the multiplex PCR, a mixture combining 60 forward primers for TCR Vbeta segments and 13 reverse primers for TCR Jbeta segments was used. Amplification of the CDR3 region of rearranged TCR beta genes was performed with a multiplex PCR assay on genomic DNA. The Illumina HiSeq System was used to sequence the amplified TCR beta libraries as 87-base-pair reads. The authors' pipeline ran thus. A later analysis counted tens of millions of unique TCR beta chains across the 550 to 750 repertoires, and around 12 million of these chains were shared by at least two donors. To remove PCR and sequencing errors, raw reads were error-corrected and collapsed into unique sequences using a nearest-neighbor algorithm that merged closely related sequences. V, D and J gene segments were assigned by aligning CDR3 sequences to IMGT reference sequences. For a sequence to be retained, a match of at least six nucleotides to both a V gene segment and a J gene segment was required. A rearrangement was called productive if the CDR3 had no stop codons and remained in frame with V and J, and every other rearrangement was called non-productive. Following IMGT convention, CDR3 was defined as the stretch from the second conserved V-encoded cysteine up to the conserved J-encoded phenylalanine. In an earlier analysis of some 550 of the donors, sequences lacking an unambiguous match to a single V gene segment were excluded. An earlier analysis of fewer than 750 of the donors classified V segments as functional when productive rearrangements were above 56.7% and as segregating when the standard deviation between donors was above 5%. A statistical classification framework was developed to diagnose cytomegalovirus status using the catalog of TCR beta chain sequences. A later analysis assigned V and J genes by comparing TCR nucleotide sequences with IMGT/GENE-DB human TR gene sequences. The TCRdist pipeline was used in a later analysis to assign CDR3 sequences and most-parsimonious VDJ recombination scenarios. In a later analysis, every TCR beta chain was defined by the combination of its CDR3 amino acid sequence and its V-gene family, and reads without a unique V-gene family were dropped. To address suspected cross-contamination and a sequencing artifact, a later analysis removed 450 to 700 highly shared, low-generation-probability nucleotide sequences. In a later analysis, a clonal expansion index for each public chain was calculated from normalized within-repertoire ranks of inferred template counts. Generation probabilities in a later analysis came from a VDJ recombination model fitted to out-of-frame rearrangements, and those results were checked against IGoR. A later analysis scored TCR-TCR, TCR-HLA and TCR-CMV co-occurrence with hypergeometric tests, applying a repertoire-size bias correction to TCR pairs. To estimate false discovery rates, a later analysis permuted the HLA or CMV assignments 20 times. A later analysis grouped co-occurring TCRs with DBSCAN, adding TCRdist sequence similarity when clustering within HLA-allele-positive subsets. Co-occurrence clustering excluded repertoires with fewer than 30,000 or more than 120,000 public chains, plus five with anomalous nucleotide sharing. TCRdb holds this immuneACCESS table with in-frame rearrangements only. Some clones are missing; in checked studies, unresolved V genes explain under half, and the rest has no known cause. V, J and clone size reflect that table, while D and trimming were determined from the DNA. The sample data list 130,000 to 150,000 clones, and 73% of these were observed just once. 1% to 1.5% of the sample is held by the ten biggest clonotypes.

The cohort comprised some 700 healthy bone marrow donors. At the time of sampling, all cohort members were nominally healthy, though unrecorded immune exposures were likely present. The donor tested CMV seronegative and was one of the 352 seronegative cohort members. Each donor provided a peripheral blood sample, and peripheral blood mononuclear cells were used for TCR beta sequencing. The Qiagen DNeasy Blood Extraction Kit was used to extract genomic DNA from the blood cell samples. The receptor comes from a woman in her 40s in good health and CMV-seronegative. Sequencing input: PBMCs.

The bases are TGTGCCATCAGGATCCGACAGGGGGACGATACGCAGTATTTT. The encoded protein is CAIRIRQGDDTQYF. The chain links TRBV10-3 with TRBJ2-3; the central 9 bases match TRBD1. The CDR3, from cysteine to phenylalanine, totals 14 residues. Just CDR3 DNA is preserved here, 42 bases in frame from base 1. V trim: 6 bases; J trim: 6 bases; unmatched bases: 7. CDR1 ENHRY and CDR2 SYGVKD were looked up in the germline V gene.